Listed below are T cell receptor beta chains from one sample, sequenced in a study of T cells expressing NK-cell markers. Reanalyzing the 5' RACE reads, TCRdb keeps one entry per CDR3 protein, without DNA. The listing contains under 500,000 distinct CDR3 sequences. Sequenced input: blood T cells: a sorted CD56 or NKG2C T cell subset, CD4+ or CD8+ T cells, or bulk PBMC T cells (not recorded which). The receptor source for this set is a woman aged 18-69 years in good health. CDR3s include the opening cysteine and the closing phenylalanine or tryptophan. Each record gives: J gene, V gene, CDR3 protein.

J: TRBJ1-3; V: TRBV15; CDR3: CATSSAGSGNTIYF
J: TRBJ2-3; V: TRBV29-1; CDR3: CSANVWVSTDTQYF
J: TRBJ2-7; V: TRBV15; CDR3: CATSRDRGVSFSYEQYF
J: TRBJ2-2; V: TRBV6-5; CDR3: CASSYSVEGTGELFF
J: TRBJ1-4; V: TRBV28; CDR3: CASGTTNGYVFF
J: TRBJ2-2; V: TRBV2; CDR3: CASSLRGRTGELFF
J: TRBJ1-6; V: TRBV7-3; CDR3: CASSLTGPYNSPLHF
J: TRBJ1-1; V: TRBV6-2/TRBV6-3; CDR3: CASQRGNEAFF
J: TRBJ2-1; V: TRBV20-1; CDR3: CSAASPGLAYEQFF
J: TRBJ2-5; V: TRBV7-7; CDR3: CASSLSWGYQETQYF
J: TRBJ2-5; V: TRBV4-2; CDR3: CASSPNTETQYF
J: TRBJ2-1; V: TRBV3-1; CDR3: CASTREGRLSEQFF
J: TRBJ1-4; V: TRBV25-1; CDR3: CASSEAGGRFNEKLFF
J: TRBJ1-1; V: TRBV12-5; CDR3: CASGLVLGQGAFF
J: TRBJ2-1; V: TRBV24-1; CDR3: CATSQGSSYNEQFF
J: TRBJ2-5; V: TRBV12-3/TRBV12-4; CDR3: CASSPTWVPAEVETQYF
J: TRBJ1-4; V: TRBV25-1; CDR3: CASSEFEGADEKLFF
J: TRBJ1-1; V: TRBV7-9; CDR3: CASSLEGFAEAFF
J: TRBJ1-1; V: TRBV7-8; CDR3: CASSSSGANTEAFF
J: TRBJ2-1; V: TRBV7-9; CDR3: CASSLPTGVGEQFF
J: TRBJ2-2; V: TRBV2; CDR3: CASGITSTGELFF
J: TRBJ2-5; V: TRBV7-3; CDR3: CASRPSRTQETQYF
J: TRBJ1-1; V: TRBV18; CDR3: CASSHGGDLNTEAFF
J: TRBJ1-1; V: TRBV5-1; CDR3: CASSPGQGRSMAFF
J: TRBJ2-1; V: TRBV14; CDR3: CASSYIAGTYNEQFF
J: TRBJ2-3; V: TRBV7-3; CDR3: CASSSIGPGSTDTQYF
J: TRBJ1-6; V: TRBV7-9; CDR3: CASSSTQGVDSPLHF
J: TRBJ2-1; V: TRBV29-1; CDR3: CSVRVRSSYNEQFF
J: TRBJ1-1; V: TRBV12-3/TRBV12-4; CDR3: CASRRQGARTEAFF
J: TRBJ2-5; V: TRBV4-1; CDR3: CASSQGDTGAPSQETQYF
J: TRBJ1-4; V: TRBV12-3/TRBV12-4; CDR3: CASSPLTATNEKLFF
J: TRBJ2-1; V: TRBV10-3; CDR3: CAISVGVGNEQFF
J: TRBJ1-2; V: TRBV7-3; CDR3: CASSLRGGAAYGYTF
J: TRBJ2-2; V: TRBV7-8; CDR3: CASSLWTGQTGELFF
J: TRBJ2-1; V: TRBV29-1; CDR3: CSVERAGVYEQFF
J: TRBJ2-3; V: TRBV2; CDR3: CASSRTTTRTDTQYF
J: TRBJ1-2; V: TRBV5-6; CDR3: CASSFQTGSNYGYTF
J: TRBJ2-1; V: TRBV7-2; CDR3: CASSPRTSAGGNEQFF
J: TRBJ1-3; V: TRBV4-1; CDR3: CASSQGFGTGSTIYF
J: TRBJ2-2; V: TRBV7-3; CDR3: CASSPAGVAQTGELFF
J: TRBJ2-5; V: TRBV7-2; CDR3: CASSLGPPSPTQYF
J: TRBJ2-3; V: TRBV9; CDR3: CASSVSSASGLTDTQYF
J: TRBJ2-3; V: TRBV7-6; CDR3: CASSPAPADTQYF
J: TRBJ2-3; V: TRBV29-1; CDR3: CSVEDRESTDTQYF
J: TRBJ2-5; V: TRBV4-3; CDR3: CASSQTASERGETQYF
J: TRBJ2-3; V: TRBV19; CDR3: CASSLPREWTDTQYF
J: TRBJ2-1; V: TRBV7-6; CDR3: CASSYGTAYEQFF
J: TRBJ1-4; V: TRBV10-3; CDR3: CAISDPIQGEKLFF
J: TRBJ2-2; V: TRBV11-1; CDR3: CASSFRTGTGSSTGELFF
J: TRBJ2-3; V: TRBV7-2; CDR3: CASSFRPSSMDTQYF
J: TRBJ2-1; V: TRBV12-3/TRBV12-4; CDR3: CASSHIAGEVHEQFF
J: TRBJ2-3; V: TRBV7-9; CDR3: CASRLWTDTQYF
J: TRBJ2-2; V: TRBV12-3/TRBV12-4; CDR3: CASSPVVAGRTGELFF
J: TRBJ2-6; V: TRBV20-1; CDR3: CSARRPTGAGANVLTF
J: TRBJ1-6; V: TRBV5-4; CDR3: CASSFIASGSPLHF
J: TRBJ2-3; V: TRBV29-1; CDR3: CSVIQGADTQYF
J: TRBJ2-2; V: TRBV6-5; CDR3: CASSSAGTSGTGELFF